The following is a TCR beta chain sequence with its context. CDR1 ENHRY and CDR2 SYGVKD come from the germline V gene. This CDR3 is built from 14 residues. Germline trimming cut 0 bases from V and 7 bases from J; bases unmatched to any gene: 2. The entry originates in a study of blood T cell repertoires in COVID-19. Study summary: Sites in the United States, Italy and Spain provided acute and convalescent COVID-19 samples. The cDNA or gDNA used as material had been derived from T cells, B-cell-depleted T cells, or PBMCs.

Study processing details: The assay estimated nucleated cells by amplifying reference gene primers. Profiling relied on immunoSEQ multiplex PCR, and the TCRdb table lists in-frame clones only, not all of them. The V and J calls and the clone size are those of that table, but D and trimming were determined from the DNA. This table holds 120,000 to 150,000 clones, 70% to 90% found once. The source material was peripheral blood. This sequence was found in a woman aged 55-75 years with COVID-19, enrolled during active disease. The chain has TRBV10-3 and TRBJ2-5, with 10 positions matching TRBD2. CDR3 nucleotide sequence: TGTGCCATCAGTGAGTCGTCTAGCGGGGGGACCCAGTACTTC. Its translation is CAISESSSGGTQYF.